What follows is one T cell receptor beta chain and its context. Looked up from germline, CDR1 is MNHEY and CDR2 is SMNVEV (reference sequence). The CDR3 has 14 residues. J lost 2 bases, V lost 5 bases, and 4 bases had no gene match. This record belongs to a study of technical replicates of blood from several donors. The table came from immunoSEQ multiplex PCR; TCRdb's copy has only in-frame clones and leaves some out. Among some 77,000 clones listed, approximately 86% were seen once. Sequenced sample: PBMCs. The receptor's source is a human donor in good health. Some clones in this sample may be carry-over from other donors' samples. The chain is built from TRBV27 and TRBJ2-7; 9 nucleotides match TRBD1. CDR3 residues: CASSAGQGTYEQYF. The CDR3 DNA follows: TGTGCCAGCAGTGCCGGACAGGGGACCTACGAGCAGTACTTC.